What follows are 2 T cell receptor beta chains derived from one specimen sequenced in a study of T cells after yellow fever vaccination. MiXCR, run by TCRdb on the 5' RACE reads, gives a single entry per CDR3 protein. This table holds some 670,000 distinct CDR3 sequences, roughly 12% found once. The specimen was PBMCs, collected on the day of the yellow fever booster vaccination. The source is a man aged 30-40 years who received the YFV17D yellow fever vaccine.

This sequence joins TRBV7-2 and TRBJ1-2; D may be TRBD1 (5 bases). Trimming left V 5 bases short and J 5 bases short, with 18 bases between. The V gene's germline CDR1 is SGHTA and CDR2 FQGNSA. CDR3 length: 15 residues. CDR3 bases: TGTGCCAGCAGCGTTGACATAGGGGCCTCATATGGCTACACCTTC. Protein sequence: CASSVDIGASYGYTF.

This clonotype was picked up many times. This chain uses TRBV5-1 with TRBJ2-7; TRBD1 agrees at 7 bases. CDR3 length equals 16 residues. Losses at the gene ends were 1 base for V and 6 bases for J; bases not matched to a gene: 13. Germline V lookup: CDR1 SGHRS, CDR2 YFSETQ. CDR3 DNA sequence: TGCGCCAGCAGCTTGTCCCCAAGGCAGGGGGTCGCCGAGCAGTACTTC. Translation: CASSLSPRQGVAEQYF.